A selection of T cell receptor beta chains follows, all from one sample in a study of T cell responses to AZD1222 COVID-19 vaccine. Assay used: immunoSEQ multiplex PCR; TCRdb lists only in-frame clones, some missing. The sample shows under 140,000 clones, under 95% of them seen only once. The specimen comprised peripheral blood, sampled on day 0 of AZD1222 vaccination. The receptors were sampled from an adult in good health. Each CDR3 is given with its conserved first and last residue. A D gene is named only where the DNA matches it firmly. Some rows have no size entry. The others give once, few or many, or a class for an expanded clone.

abundance	d_gene	v_gene	j_gene	CDR3aa	CDR3nt
.	.	TRBV19	TRBJ1-1	CASSPQPMNTEAFF	TGTGCCAGTAGCCCCCAGCCCATGAACACTGAAGCTTTCTTT
.	.	TRBV3-1/TRBV3-2	TRBJ2-7	CASSQDRDEQYF	TGTGCCAGCAGCCAAGACAGGGACGAGCAGTACTTC
.	.	TRBV30	TRBJ1-1	CAWALGNTEAFF	TGTGCCTGGGCCCTGGGGAACACTGAAGCTTTCTTT
.	TRBD2	TRBV7-2	TRBJ2-7	CASSWGLAGSSYEQYF	TGTGCCAGCAGCTGGGGACTAGCGGGGAGCTCCTACGAGCAGTACTTC
.	.	TRBV11-2	TRBJ1-1	CASSWGRGMNTEAFF	TGTGCCAGCAGCTGGGGGCGGGGGATGAACACTGAAGCTTTCTTT
few	TRBD2	TRBV3-1/TRBV3-2	TRBJ2-5	CASSQVVGGGPGTQYF	TGTGCCAGCAGCCAAGTCGTCGGCGGGGGGCCGGGGACCCAGTACTTC
.	.	TRBV6-7	TRBJ1-1	CASSYGRPGANTEAFF	TGTGCCAGCAGTTACGGTAGGCCAGGGGCGAACACTGAAGCTTTCTTT
.	.	TRBV30	TRBJ2-1	CAWREGTYNEQFF	TGTGCCTGGAGAGAAGGGACCTACAATGAGCAGTTCTTC
.	.	TRBV12-3/TRBV12-4	TRBJ2-3	CASSLVTDTQYF	TGTGCCAGCAGTTTAGTCACAGATACGCAGTATTTT
.	.	TRBV27	TRBJ2-3	CASSFQGGLTDTQYF	TGTGCCAGCAGTTTTCAAGGGGGACTCACAGATACGCAGTATTTT